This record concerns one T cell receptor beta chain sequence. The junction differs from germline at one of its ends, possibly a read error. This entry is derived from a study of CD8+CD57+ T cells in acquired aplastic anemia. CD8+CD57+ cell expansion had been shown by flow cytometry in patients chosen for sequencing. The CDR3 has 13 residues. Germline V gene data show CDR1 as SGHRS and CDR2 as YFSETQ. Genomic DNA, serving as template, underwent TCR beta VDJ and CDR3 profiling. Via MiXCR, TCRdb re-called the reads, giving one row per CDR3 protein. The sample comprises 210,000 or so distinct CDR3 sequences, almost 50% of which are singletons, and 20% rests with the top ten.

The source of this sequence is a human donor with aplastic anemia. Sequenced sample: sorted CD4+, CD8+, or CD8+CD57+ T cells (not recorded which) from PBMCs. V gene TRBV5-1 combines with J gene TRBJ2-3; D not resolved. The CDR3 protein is CASSPPGTDAQYF. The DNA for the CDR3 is TGCGCCAGCAGCCCCCCGGGCACAGATGCGCAGTATTTT.